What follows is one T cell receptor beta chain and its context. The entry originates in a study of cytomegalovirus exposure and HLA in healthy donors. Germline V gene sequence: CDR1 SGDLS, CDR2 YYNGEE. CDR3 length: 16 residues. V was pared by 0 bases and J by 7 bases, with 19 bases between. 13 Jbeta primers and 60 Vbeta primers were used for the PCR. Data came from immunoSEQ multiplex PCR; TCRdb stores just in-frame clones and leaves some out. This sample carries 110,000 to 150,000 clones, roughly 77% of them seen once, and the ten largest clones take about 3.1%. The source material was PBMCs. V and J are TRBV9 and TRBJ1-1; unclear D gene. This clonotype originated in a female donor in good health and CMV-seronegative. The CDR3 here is CASSVAAHPGSGEAFF. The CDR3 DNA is TGTGCCAGCAGCGTAGCGGCCCACCCGGGGTCAGGTGAAGCTTTCTTT.